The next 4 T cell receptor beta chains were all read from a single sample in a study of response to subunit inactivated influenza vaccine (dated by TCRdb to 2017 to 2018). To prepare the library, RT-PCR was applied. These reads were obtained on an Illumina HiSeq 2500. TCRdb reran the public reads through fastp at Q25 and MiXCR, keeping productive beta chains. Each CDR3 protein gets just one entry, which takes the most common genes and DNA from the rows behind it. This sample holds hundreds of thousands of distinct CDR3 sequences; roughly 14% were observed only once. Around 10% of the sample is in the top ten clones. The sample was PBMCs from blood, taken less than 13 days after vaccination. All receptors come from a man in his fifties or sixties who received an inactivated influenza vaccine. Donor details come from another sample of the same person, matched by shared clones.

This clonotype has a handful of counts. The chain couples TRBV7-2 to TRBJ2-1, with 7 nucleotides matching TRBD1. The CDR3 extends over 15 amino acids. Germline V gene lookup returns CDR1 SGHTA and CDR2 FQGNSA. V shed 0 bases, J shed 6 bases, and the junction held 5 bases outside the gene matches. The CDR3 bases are TGTGCCAGCAGCTTAGCACAGGGGACCCTCAATGAGCAGTTCTTC. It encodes CASSLAQGTLNEQFF.

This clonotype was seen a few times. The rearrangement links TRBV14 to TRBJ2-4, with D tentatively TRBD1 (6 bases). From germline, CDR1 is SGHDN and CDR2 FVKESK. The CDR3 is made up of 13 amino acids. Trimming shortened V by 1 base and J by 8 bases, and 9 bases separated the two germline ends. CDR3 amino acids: CASSQGQGYIQYF. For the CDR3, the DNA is TGTGCCAGCAGCCAAGGCCAGGGGTACATTCAGTACTTC. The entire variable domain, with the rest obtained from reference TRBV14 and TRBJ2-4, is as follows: EAGVTQFPSHSVIEKGQTVTLRCDPISGHDNLYWYRRVMGKEIKFLLHFVKESKQDESGMPNNRFLAERTGGTYSTLKVQPAELEDSGVYFCASSQGQGYIQYFGAGTRLSVL.

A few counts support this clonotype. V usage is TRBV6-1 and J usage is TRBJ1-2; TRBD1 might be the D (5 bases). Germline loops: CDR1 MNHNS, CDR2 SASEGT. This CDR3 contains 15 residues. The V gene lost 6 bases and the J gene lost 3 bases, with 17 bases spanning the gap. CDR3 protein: CASRSPGGGDYGYTF. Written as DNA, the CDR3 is TGTGCCAGCAGATCTCCTGGTGGGGGGGACTATGGCTACACCTTC.

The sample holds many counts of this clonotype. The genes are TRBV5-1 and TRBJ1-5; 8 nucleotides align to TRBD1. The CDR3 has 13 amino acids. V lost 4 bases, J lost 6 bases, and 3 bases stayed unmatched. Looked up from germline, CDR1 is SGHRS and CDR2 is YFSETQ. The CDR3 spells CASSTGQGQPQHF. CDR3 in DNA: TGCGCCAGCAGCACTGGACAGGGTCAGCCCCAGCATTTT.